The sequence of this T cell receptor beta chain was determined in a study of ipilimumab plus nivolumab after autologous stem cell transplantation listed by TCRdb under 2021. Concerning the study at large: The median number of doses that trial patients received was about five for ipilimumab and under ten for nivolumab. The DLBCL cohort included primary refractory and relapsed disease, with 18-month progression-free survival of around 86% and 29% respectively. Patients with high-risk diffuse large B cell lymphoma, mature T cell lymphoma, or multiple myeloma undergoing autologous transplant were enrolled in the trial. The intent-to-treat population of the trial consisted of some 36 patients. Paper-wide results and their limitations: Per the authors, a biologic rationale for further study of the post-transplant checkpoint inhibition approach was offered by T cell receptor repertoire, regulatory T cell phenotype and gut microbiota profiles. The authors concluded that, as post-transplant consolidation, combined checkpoint inhibition appeared tolerable.

CDR1 SGHDT and CDR2 YYEEEE were looked up in the germline V gene. The CDR3 runs 16 amino acids, cysteine and phenylalanine included. Only the CDR3 portion is preserved as DNA: 48 bases, with reading frame beginning at the first base. Germline trimming amounts to 4 bases on V and 0 bases on J, with 7 as the count of junction bases outside the gene matches. Receptors were amplified or captured by the immunoSEQ multiplex PCR assay. This immuneACCESS table, as held by TCRdb, lists in-frame sequences with V and J called but not all clones. Of the missing ones, under half trace to an unresolved V gene in checked studies; the others have no known cause. Recorded for this sample are around 19,000 clones; 81% of them occurred a single time. The leading ten clones occupy about 6.3% of the sample. Ipilimumab was given at 1 mg/kg intravenously on day 1 of selected weeks, and checkpoint therapy started 14 to 28 days after autologous transplant. Nivolumab was given at 3 mg/kg intravenously on day 1 of weeks 1, 4, 7, 10, and every two weeks through week 26. Combined checkpoint inhibition with ipilimumab and nivolumab as consolidation after autologous stem cell transplantation was tested in a Phase Ib clinical trial.

With respect to this clone: Its antigen target is currently unknown. Base-call qualities are not available, and no considerably larger clone is one nucleotide away.

This TCR derives from a male donor with diffuse large B-cell lymphoma. The sequencing here drew on PBMCs, taken in a trial of ipilimumab plus nivolumab as post-transplant consolidation. Here the chain combines TRBV5-6 and TRBJ2-1, and TRBD2 aligns with 7 junction nucleotides. The base sequence is TGTGCCAGCAGCGATTCCAGCGGGGACTCCTACAATGAGCAGTTCTTC. Its coded protein is CASSDSSGDSYNEQFF. Where the CDR3 stops, the reference TRBV5-6 and TRBJ2-1 genes take over; the full variable domain is DAGVTQSPTHLIKTRGQQVTLRCSPKSGHDTVSWYQQALGQGPQFIFQYYEEEERQRGNFPDRFSGHQFPNYSSELNVNALLLGDSALYLCASSDSSGDSYNEQFFGPGTRLTVL.